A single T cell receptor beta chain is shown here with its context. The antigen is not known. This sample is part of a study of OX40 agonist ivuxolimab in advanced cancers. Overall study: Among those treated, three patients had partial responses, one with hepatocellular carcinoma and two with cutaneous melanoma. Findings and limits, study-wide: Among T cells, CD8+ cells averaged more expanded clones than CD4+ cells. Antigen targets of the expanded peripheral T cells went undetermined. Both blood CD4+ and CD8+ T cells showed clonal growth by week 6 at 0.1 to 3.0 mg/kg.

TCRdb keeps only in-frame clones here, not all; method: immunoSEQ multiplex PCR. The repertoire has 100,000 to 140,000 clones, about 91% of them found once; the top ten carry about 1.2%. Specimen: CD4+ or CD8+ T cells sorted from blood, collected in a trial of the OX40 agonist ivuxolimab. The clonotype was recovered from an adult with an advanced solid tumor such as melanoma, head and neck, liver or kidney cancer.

The CDR3 DNA follows: TGCGCCAGCAGCCAAGATCGGGGGTGGGCCAGGGAGCTGTTTTTT. Amino acids: CASSQDRGWARELFF. The V gene is TRBV4-3, the J gene TRBJ2-2; possibly TRBD2 for D (6 bases). Germline V gene sequence: CDR1 LGHNA, CDR2 YSLEER. The CDR3 is 15 amino acids. Between the trimmed V and J ends, which lost 0 bases and 9 bases, there was a span of 14 bases.